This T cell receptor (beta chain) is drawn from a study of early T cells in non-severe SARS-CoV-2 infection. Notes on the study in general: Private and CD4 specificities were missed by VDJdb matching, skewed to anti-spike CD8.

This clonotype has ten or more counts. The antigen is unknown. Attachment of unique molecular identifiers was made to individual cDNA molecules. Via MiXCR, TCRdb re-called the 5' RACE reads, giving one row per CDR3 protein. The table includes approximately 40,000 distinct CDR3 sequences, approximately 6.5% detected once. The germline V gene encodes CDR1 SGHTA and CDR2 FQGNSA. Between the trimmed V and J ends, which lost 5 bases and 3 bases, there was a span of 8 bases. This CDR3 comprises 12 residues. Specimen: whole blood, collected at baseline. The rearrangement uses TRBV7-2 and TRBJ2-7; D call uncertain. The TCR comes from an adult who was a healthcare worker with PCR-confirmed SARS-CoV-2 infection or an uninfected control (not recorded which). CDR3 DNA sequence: TGTGCCAGCAGCCTAACGGTCTACGAGCAGTACTTC. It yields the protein CASSLTVYEQYF. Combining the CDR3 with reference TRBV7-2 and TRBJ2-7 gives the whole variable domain GAGVSQSPSNKVTEKGKDVELRCDPISGHTALYWYRQSLGQGLEFLIYFQGNSAPDKSGLPSDRFSAERTGGSVSTLTIQRTQQEDSAVYLCASSLTVYEQYFGPGTRLTVT.